This TCR beta chain was profiled in a study of regulatory T cells in long-lasting Graves disease. Across the study: Persistence in Graves' disease denoted antithyroid drug use beyond 5 years alongside positive TSH receptor antibodies.

The V gene's germline CDR1 is LGHDT and CDR2 YNNKEL (reference sequence). Trimming removed 1 base at V and 3 bases at J, with 15 bases between. There are 16 residues in the CDR3. Time point defined: persistent/refractory GD, antithyroid drugs over 5 years with positive TRAb. From PBMCs, RNA was extracted and then used to make the TCR library. Findings of the study overall: Tissue studied was limited to peripheral blood, excluding thyroid tissue. Reduced TCR diversity was observed in persistent Graves' patients versus newly diagnosed patients. Among samples with persistent disease, TRBV28, TRBJ1-2 and TRBJ2-5 were favored.

Arm-PCR of CDR3 regions and iRepertoire HTBI primers were used to build TCR beta libraries. TCRdb re-called the multiplex PCR reads with MiXCR, one entry per CDR3 protein. The sample has approximately 690,000 distinct CDR3 sequences, around 30% seen once. About this clonotype itself: As yet, its antigen is unknown.

The sample here was peripheral blood mononuclear cells (PBMCs), taken when the disease was refractory, from a patient treated with antithyroid drugs. This clonotype originated in a female donor with Graves disease. This sequence joins TRBV3-1 and TRBJ2-5, with a weak D call TRBD1 (5 bases). CDR3 amino acids: CASSQGSFRQKETQYF. In nucleotides, the CDR3 is TGTGCCAGCAGCCAAGGTTCGTTTAGACAGAAAGAGACCCAGTACTTC.